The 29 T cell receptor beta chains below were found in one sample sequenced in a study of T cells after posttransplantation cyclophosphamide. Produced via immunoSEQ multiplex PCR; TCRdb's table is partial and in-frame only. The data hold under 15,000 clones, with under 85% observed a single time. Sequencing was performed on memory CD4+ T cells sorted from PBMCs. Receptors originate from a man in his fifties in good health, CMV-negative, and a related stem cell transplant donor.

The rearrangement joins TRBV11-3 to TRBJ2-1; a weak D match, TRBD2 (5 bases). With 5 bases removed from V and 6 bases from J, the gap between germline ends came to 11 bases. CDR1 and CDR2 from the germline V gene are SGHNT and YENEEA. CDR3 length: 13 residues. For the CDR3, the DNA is TGTGCCAGCAGCACCGGGGTCGGCAATGAGCAGTTCTTC. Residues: CASSTGVGNEQFF.

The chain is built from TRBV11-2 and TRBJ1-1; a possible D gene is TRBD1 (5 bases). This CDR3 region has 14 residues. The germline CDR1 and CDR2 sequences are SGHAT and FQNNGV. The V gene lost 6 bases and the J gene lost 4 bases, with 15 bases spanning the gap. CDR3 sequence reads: CASRSPQGFTEAFF. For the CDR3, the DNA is TGTGCCAGCAGATCCCCCCAGGGCTTCACTGAAGCTTTCTTT.

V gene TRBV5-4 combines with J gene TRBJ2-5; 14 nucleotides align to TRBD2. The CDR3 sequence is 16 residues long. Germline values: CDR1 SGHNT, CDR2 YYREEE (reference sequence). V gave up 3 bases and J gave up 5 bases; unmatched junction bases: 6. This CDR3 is CASSSTSGRARETQYF. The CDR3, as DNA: TGTGCCAGCAGCTCGACTAGCGGGAGGGCCAGGGAGACCCAGTACTTC.

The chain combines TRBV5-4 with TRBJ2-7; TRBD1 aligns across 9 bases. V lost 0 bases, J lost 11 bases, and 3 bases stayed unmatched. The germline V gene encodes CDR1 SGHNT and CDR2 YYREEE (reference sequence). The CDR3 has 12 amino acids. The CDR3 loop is CASSLARDREYF. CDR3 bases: TGTGCCAGCAGCTTGGCCCGGGACAGGGAGTACTTC. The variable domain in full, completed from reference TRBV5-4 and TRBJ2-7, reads ETGVTQSPTHLIKTRGQQVTLRCSSQSGHNTVSWYQQALGQGPQFIFQYYREEENGRGNFPPRFSGLQFPNYSSELNVNALELDDSALYLCASSLARDREYFGPGTRLTVT.

The chain's CDR3 is CASSYRGLQETQYF. CDR3 bases: TGTGCCAGCAGCTACAGGGGACTTCAAGAGACCCAGTACTTC. The chain has TRBV13 and TRBJ2-5; D is perhaps TRBD1 (7 bases). The length of the CDR3 is 14 residues. The V and J ends lost 4 bases and 2 bases respectively, with 11 bases between them. Germline V gene data show CDR1 as PRHDT and CDR2 as FYEKMQ (reference sequence). Supplemented by reference TRBV13 and TRBJ2-5, the full variable domain reads AAGVIQSPRHLIKEKRETATLKCYPIPRHDTVYWYQQGPGQDPQFLISFYEKMQSDKGSIPDRFSAQQFSDYHSELNMSSLELGDSALYFCASSYRGLQETQYFGPGTRLLVL.

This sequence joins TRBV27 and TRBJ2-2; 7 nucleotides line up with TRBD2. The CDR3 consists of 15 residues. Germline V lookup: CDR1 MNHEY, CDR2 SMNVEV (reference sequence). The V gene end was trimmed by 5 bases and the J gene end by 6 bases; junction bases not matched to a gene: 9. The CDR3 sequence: CASSPRGVAAGELFF. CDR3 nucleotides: TGTGCCAGCAGTCCCCGGGGGGTAGCGGCCGGGGAGCTGTTTTTT.

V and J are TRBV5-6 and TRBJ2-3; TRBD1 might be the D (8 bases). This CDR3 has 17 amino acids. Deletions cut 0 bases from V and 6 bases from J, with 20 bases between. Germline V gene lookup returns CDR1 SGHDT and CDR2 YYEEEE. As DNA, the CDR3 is TGTGCCAGCAGCTTGGTGCAGGGGGCGGGAGACGGTGATACGCAGTATTTT. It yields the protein CASSLVQGAGDGDTQYF.

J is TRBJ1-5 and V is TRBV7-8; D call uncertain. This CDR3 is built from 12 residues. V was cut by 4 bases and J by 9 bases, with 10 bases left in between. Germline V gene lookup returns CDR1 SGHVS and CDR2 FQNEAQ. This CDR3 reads CASSSNTGPQHF. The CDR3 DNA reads TGTGCCAGCAGCTCAAACACGGGGCCCCAGCATTTT.

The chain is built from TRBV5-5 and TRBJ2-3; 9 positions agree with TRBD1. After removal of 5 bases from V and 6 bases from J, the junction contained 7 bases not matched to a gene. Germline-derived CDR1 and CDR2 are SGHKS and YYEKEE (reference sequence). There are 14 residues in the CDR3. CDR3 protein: CASSKQGAMDTQYF. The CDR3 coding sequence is TGTGCCAGCAGTAAACAGGGGGCGATGGATACGCAGTATTTT. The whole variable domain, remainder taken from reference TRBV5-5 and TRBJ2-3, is DAGVTQSPTHLIKTRGQQVTLRCSPISGHKSVSWYQQVLGQGPQFIFQYYEKEERGRGNFPDRFSARQFPNYSSELNVNALLLGDSALYLCASSKQGAMDTQYFGPGTRLTVL.

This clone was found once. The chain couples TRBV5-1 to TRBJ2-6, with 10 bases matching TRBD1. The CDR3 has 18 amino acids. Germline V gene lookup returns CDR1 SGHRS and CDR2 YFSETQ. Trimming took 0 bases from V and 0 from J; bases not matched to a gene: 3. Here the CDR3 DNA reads TGCGCCAGCAGCTTGGGGACAGGGGGAAGCTCTGGGGCCAACGTCCTGACTTTC. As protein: CASSLGTGGSSGANVLTF. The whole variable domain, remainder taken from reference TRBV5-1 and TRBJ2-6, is KAGVTQTPRYLIKTRGQQVTLSCSPISGHRSVSWYQQTPGQGLQFLFEYFSETQRNKGNFPGRFSGRQFSNSRSEMNVSTLELGDSALYLCASSLGTGGSSGANVLTFGAGSRLTVL.

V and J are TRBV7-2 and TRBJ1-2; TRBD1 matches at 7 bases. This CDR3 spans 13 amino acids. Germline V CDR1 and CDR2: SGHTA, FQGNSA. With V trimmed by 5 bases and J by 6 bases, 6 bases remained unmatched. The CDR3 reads CASSHGQVHGYTF. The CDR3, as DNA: TGTGCCAGCAGCCATGGACAGGTCCATGGCTACACCTTC.

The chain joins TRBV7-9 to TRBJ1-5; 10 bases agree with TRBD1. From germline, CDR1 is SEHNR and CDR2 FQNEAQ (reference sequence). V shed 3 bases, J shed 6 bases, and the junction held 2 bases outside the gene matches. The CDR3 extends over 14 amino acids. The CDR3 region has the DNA TGTGCCAGCAGCTTGACAGGGGGCAGTCAGCCCCAGCATTTT. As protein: CASSLTGGSQPQHF.

CDR3: CASSLGQASGQYF. The CDR3, as DNA: TGTGCCAGCAGCTTAGGACAGGCCTCAGGGCAGTACTTC. The chain recombines TRBV7-9 with TRBJ2-7, with D possibly TRBD1 on 6 matching bases. The CDR3 consists of 13 residues. With 1 base removed from V and 9 bases from J, the gap between germline ends came to 13 bases. Germline V lookup: CDR1 SEHNR, CDR2 FQNEAQ (reference sequence).

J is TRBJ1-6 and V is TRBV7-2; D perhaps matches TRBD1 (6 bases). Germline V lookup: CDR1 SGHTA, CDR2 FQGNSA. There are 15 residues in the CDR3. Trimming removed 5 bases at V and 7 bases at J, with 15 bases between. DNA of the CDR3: TGTGCCAGCAGCCCCCGGGACATCGGGAATTCACCCCTCCACTTT. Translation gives CASSPRDIGNSPLHF.

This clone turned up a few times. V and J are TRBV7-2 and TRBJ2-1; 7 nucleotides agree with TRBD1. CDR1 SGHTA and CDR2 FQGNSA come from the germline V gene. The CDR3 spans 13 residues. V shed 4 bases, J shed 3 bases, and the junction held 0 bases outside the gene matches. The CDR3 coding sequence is TGTGCCAGCAGCTGGGACAGCTACAATGAGCAGTTCTTC. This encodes CASSWDSYNEQFF.

The CDR3 sequence: CTSSLPGGESEQYF. The CDR3 DNA is TGCACCAGCAGCCTCCCGGGAGGGGAGAGCGAGCAGTACTTC. The chain employs TRBV1 and TRBJ2-5; the table's D call TRBD2 went unverified against the DNA. The J call is uncertain, as TRBJ2-7 better fits the DNA end. TRBV1 counts as a pseudogene. There are 14 residues in the CDR3.

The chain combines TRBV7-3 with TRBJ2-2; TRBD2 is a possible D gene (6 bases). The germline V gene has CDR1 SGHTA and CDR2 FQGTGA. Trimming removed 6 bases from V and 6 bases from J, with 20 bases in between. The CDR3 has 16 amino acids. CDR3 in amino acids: CASSFVGGNGPGELFF. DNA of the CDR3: TGTGCCAGCAGTTTTGTAGGAGGGAATGGTCCCGGGGAGCTGTTTTTT. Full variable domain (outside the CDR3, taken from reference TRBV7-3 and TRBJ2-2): GAGVSQTPSNKVTEKGKYVELRCDPISGHTALYWYRQSLGQGPEFLIYFQGTGAADDSGLPNDRFFAVRPEGSVSTLKIQRTERGDSAVYLCASSFVGGNGPGELFFGEGSRLTVL.

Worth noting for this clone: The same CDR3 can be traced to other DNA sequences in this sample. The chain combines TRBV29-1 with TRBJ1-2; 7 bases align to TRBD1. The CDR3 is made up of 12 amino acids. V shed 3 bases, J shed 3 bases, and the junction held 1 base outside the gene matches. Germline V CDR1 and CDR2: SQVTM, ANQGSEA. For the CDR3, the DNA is TGCAGCGTTGATCAGGGGGACTATGGCTACACCTTC. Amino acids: CSVDQGDYGYTF.

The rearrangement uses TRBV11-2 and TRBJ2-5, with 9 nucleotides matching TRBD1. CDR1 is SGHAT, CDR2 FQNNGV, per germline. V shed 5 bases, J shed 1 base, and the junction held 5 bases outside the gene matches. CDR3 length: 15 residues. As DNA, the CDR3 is TGTGCCAGCAGCCGTGGACAGGGGTTCCAAGAGACCCAGTACTTC. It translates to CASSRGQGFQETQYF.

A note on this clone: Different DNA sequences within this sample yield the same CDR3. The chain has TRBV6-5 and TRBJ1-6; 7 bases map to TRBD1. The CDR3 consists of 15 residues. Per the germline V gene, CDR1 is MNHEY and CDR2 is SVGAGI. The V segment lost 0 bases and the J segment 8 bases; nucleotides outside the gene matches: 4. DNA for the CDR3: TGTGCCAGCAGTTACTCTATAACAGGGGATTCACCCCTCCACTTT. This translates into CASSYSITGDSPLHF.

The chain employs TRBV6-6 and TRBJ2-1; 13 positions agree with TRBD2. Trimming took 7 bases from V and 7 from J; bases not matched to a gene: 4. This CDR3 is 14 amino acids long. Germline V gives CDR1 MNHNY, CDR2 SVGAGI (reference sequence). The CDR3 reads CASMWTSGSNEQFF. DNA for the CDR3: TGTGCCAGCATGTGGACTAGCGGGAGTAATGAGCAGTTCTTC.

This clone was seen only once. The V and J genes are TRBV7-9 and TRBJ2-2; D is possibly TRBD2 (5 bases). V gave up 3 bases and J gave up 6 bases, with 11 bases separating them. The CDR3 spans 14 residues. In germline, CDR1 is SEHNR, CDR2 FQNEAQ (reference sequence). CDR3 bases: TGTGCCAGCAGCTTGATGGGGAGTGCCGGGGAGCTGTTTTTT. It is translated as CASSLMGSAGELFF.

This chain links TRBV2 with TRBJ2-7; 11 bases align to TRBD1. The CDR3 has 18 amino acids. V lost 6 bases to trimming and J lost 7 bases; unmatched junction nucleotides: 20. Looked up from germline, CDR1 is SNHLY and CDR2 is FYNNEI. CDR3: CASSFWGNRDRGTDEQYF. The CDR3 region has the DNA TGTGCCAGCAGCTTCTGGGGGAATAGGGACAGGGGGACCGATGAGCAGTACTTC.

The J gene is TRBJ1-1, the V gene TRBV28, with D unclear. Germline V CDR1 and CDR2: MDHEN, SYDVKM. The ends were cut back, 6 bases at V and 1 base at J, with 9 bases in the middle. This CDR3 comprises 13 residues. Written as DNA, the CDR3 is TGTGCCAGCAGCACCTCAGAGAACACTGAAGCTTTCTTT. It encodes CASSTSENTEAFF.

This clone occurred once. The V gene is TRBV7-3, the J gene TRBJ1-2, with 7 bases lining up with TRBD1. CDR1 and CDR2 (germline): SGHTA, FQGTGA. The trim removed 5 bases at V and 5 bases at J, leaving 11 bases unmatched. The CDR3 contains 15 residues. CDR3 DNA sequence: TGTGCCAGCAGCACCGGACAGGCCTCGAGATATGGCTACACCTTC. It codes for CASSTGQASRYGYTF.

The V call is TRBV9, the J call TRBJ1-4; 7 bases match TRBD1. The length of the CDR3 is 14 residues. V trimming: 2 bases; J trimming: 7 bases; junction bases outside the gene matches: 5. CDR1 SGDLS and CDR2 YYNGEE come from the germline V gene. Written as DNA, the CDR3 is TGTGCCAGCAGCGTGGGAAGACAGGGTGAAAAACTGTTTTTT. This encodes CASSVGRQGEKLFF.

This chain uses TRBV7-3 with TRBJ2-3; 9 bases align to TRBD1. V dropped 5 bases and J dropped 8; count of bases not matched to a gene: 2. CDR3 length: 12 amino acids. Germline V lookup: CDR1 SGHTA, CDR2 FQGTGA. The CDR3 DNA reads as TGTGCCAGCAGCGACAGGGGGGGTACGCAGTATTTT. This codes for CASSDRGGTQYF.

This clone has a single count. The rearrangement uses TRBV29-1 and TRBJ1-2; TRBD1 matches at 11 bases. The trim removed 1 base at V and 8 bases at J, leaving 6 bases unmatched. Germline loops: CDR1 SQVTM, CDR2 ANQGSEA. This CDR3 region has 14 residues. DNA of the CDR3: TGCAGCGTTGAAGGTGGACAGGGGGCGTGGGGCTACACCTTC. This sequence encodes CSVEGGQGAWGYTF. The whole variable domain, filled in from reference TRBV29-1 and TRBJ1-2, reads SAVISQKPSRDICQRGTSLTIQCQVDSQVTMMFWYRQQPGQSLTLIATANQGSEATYESGFVIDKFPISRPNLTFSTLTVSNMSPEDSSIYLCSVEGGQGAWGYTFGSGTRLTVV.

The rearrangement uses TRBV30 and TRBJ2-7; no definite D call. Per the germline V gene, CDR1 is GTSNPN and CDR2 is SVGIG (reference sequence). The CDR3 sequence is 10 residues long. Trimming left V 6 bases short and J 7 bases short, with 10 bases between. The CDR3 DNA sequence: TGTGCCTGCTCGTTTGTAGAGCAGTACTTC. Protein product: CACSFVEQYF.